This TCR beta chain emerged from a study of OX40 agonist ivuxolimab in advanced cancers. Germline V gene data show CDR1 as MGHRA and CDR2 as YSYEKL. Trimming took 2 bases from V and 0 from J; bases not matched to a gene: 6. The CDR3 covers 18 residues. TCRdb keeps only in-frame clones here, not all; method: immunoSEQ multiplex PCR. Among fewer than 100,000 clones, 89% were seen once, and the ten largest hold under 0.25%. This receptor was taken from an adult with an advanced solid tumor such as melanoma, head and neck, liver or kidney cancer. This rearrangement joins TRBV4-1 to TRBJ2-3; 12 bases line up with TRBD2. The sequences come from CD4+ or CD8+ T cells sorted from blood, collected in a trial of the OX40 agonist ivuxolimab. The CDR3 loop is CASSQTPGLAGSTDTQYF. The CDR3 coding sequence is TGCGCCAGCAGCCAAACCCCCGGACTAGCGGGGAGCACAGATACGCAGTATTTT.